This T cell receptor beta chain was observed in a study of T cell repertoires in cytomegalovirus infection. Across the whole study: Both a matching HLA type and CMV infection were indicated by public TCR beta signatures.

The V segment lost 1 base and the J segment 6 bases; nucleotides outside the gene matches: 10. Germline assignment: CDR1 SGHTA and CDR2 FQGNSA. There are 17 residues in the CDR3. This clonotype was observed at least ten times. Antigen: not known. As the CDR3 is not closed by the conserved phenylalanine or tryptophan, this likely results from a read error. Study-level results: HLA-C-restricted CMV clonotypes gave the most frequent clonotype in two of eight donors. Carriers of CMV plus the relevant HLA were identified by cumulative public TCR beta family frequency.

TCRdb re-called the reads with MiXCR, one entry per CDR3 protein. Here the sample spans approximately 140,000 distinct CDR3 sequences, more than 7% being singletons. Specimen: PBMCs. The chain carries TRBV7-2 and TRBJ2-5; 11 nucleotides align to TRBD2. The receptor comes from a human donor in good health (CMV status not recorded). Some clones in this sample may be carry-over from other donors' samples. Here the CDR3 reads CASSLDVVTSGIQTQYL. The CDR3 DNA is TGTGCCAGCAGCTTAGACGTCGTGACTAGCGGGATCCAGACCCAGTACCTC.